This T cell receptor beta chain is from a study of long-term antiretroviral therapy in people with HIV. Researchers ran immunoSEQ v3.0 at survey level. The table came from immunoSEQ multiplex PCR; TCRdb's copy has only in-frame clones and leaves some out. This table has 35,000 or so clones, about 74% appearing once. Remarks on this clone: Its target is not known.

The study's findings and limits: Following ART, diversity rose but still fell short of transplant donor controls. Clones that had undergone expansion before ART dominated the repertoire at all time points. From about 2003 to 2018, blood was obtained, possibly while participants received older ART regimens.

Each sample contained about 0.85-11 million cryopreserved PBMC, thawed before DNA extraction. The CDR3 covers 17 residues. V usage is TRBV21-1 and J usage is TRBJ1-5; TRBD1 was called by the table and not checked on the DNA. TRBV21-1 is reported as a pseudogene. The material sequenced was unsorted PBMCs, taken 2 years after starting antiretroviral therapy. The clonotype was recovered from a woman aged 50 to 60 with HIV. CDR3 in DNA: TGTGCCAGCAGCTTCCGACCGACACCACCGGTAATGCAGCCCCAGCATTTT. Translating it yields CASSFRPTPPVMQPQHF.